Each of the 31 T cell receptor beta chains below was sequenced from the same sample in a study of shared clonotypes between healthy human individuals. Generated by immunoSEQ multiplex PCR, the TCRdb table keeps only in-frame clones and is missing some. The sample records over a million clones, around 98.5% being singletons. The sample comprised naive CD4+ T cells sorted from blood. Subset defined: CD45RA+ positively selected. The receptors come from a man aged 25 to 40 in good health.

In nucleotides, the CDR3 is TGTGCCAGCAGCGCAGGGGGGGTTTCCGAAAAACTGTTTTTT. The encoded protein is CASSAGGVSEKLFF. The chain recombines TRBV9 with TRBJ1-4; the match to TRBD1 covers 7 bases. Germline CDR1 is SGDLS and CDR2 is YYNGEE. Germline trimming cut 3 bases from V and 8 bases from J; bases unmatched to any gene: 7. This CDR3 comprises 14 residues.

The chain is built from TRBV4-1 and TRBJ2-1, with unresolved D. CDR3 length: 12 residues. Germline CDR1 is MGHRA and CDR2 is YSYEKL. Trimming left V 1 base short and J 9 bases short, with 7 bases between. The DNA for the CDR3 is TGCGCCAGCAGCCAAGTGATGGGTGAGCAGTTCTTC. This codes for CASSQVMGEQFF.

The CDR3 here is CASSLGLAGSTDTQYF. CDR3 bases: TGTGCCAGCAGCTTAGGGCTAGCGGGTAGCACAGATACGCAGTATTTT. The chain has TRBV11-3 and TRBJ2-3; 8 positions agree with TRBD2. Germline CDR1 and CDR2: SGHNT and YENEEA. The CDR3 covers 16 residues. With 1 base clipped from V and 0 bases from J, the junction kept 3 bases outside the gene matches.

V and J are TRBV15 and TRBJ2-5, with TRBD2 as a possible D gene (6 bases). CDR1 and CDR2 from the germline V gene are LNHNV and YYDKDF (reference sequence). V lost 1 base to trimming and J lost 3 bases, with 12 bases between them. The length of the CDR3 is 15 residues. CDR3 sequence: CATSRGLDPKETQYF. Here the CDR3 DNA reads TGTGCCACCAGCAGAGGACTAGACCCTAAAGAGACCCAGTACTTC.

This sequence joins TRBV18 and TRBJ1-3, with TRBD1 matching over 11 bases. The CDR3 loop spans 17 amino acids. The ends lost 2 bases at V and 3 bases at J; junction bases unmatched: 6. Germline lookup yields CDR1 KGHSH and CDR2 LQKENI. The CDR3 nucleotides are TGTGCCAGCTCACCAAACGGACAGGGGGCATTTGGAAACACCATATATTTT. This sequence encodes CASSPNGQGAFGNTIYF.

The chain combines TRBV7-9 with TRBJ2-1; D not resolved. This CDR3 region has 10 residues. Germline V gene sequence: CDR1 SEHNR, CDR2 FQNEAQ (reference sequence). Trimming removed 8 bases at V and 10 bases at J, with 9 bases between. The CDR3 DNA is TGTGCCAGCGGCGTCTGGGAGCAGTTCTTC. Translating gives CASGVWEQFF.

This clone was detected once. The gene calls are TRBV4-3 and TRBJ2-7; 8 nucleotides match TRBD2. CDR1 LGHNA and CDR2 YSLEER come from the germline V gene. Germline trimming cut 1 base from V and 3 bases from J; bases unmatched to any gene: 5. The CDR3 is 15 residues long. The CDR3 bases are TGCGCCAGCAGCCAAGTCCGGCTAGCGGGCTACGAGCAGTACTTC. It is translated as CASSQVRLAGYEQYF.

The rearrangement joins TRBV11-2 to TRBJ1-2; tentatively, D is TRBD1 (6 bases). The germline gives CDR1 SGHAT, CDR2 FQNNGV. The CDR3 has 14 amino acids. Trimming took 6 bases from V and 5 from J, leaving 16 bases between them. The chain's CDR3 is CASRGTTKSYGYTF. CDR3 nucleotides: TGTGCCAGCAGAGGGACAACGAAATCTTATGGCTACACCTTC.

The gene calls are TRBV7-9 and TRBJ2-4, with 7 bases identical to TRBD1. V lost 8 bases to trimming and J lost 0 bases; unmatched junction nucleotides: 7. CDR3 length: 15 amino acids. Germline V gene sequence: CDR1 SEHNR, CDR2 FQNEAQ (reference sequence). In nucleotides, the CDR3 is TGTGCCAGCCAGGCAGGGGGTCTAGCCAAAAACATTCAGTACTTC. Its protein product is CASQAGGLAKNIQYF.

The J gene is TRBJ2-5, the V gene TRBV29-1, with D hard to call. CDR1 SQVTM and CDR2 ANQGSEA come from the germline V gene. The V and J ends lost 6 bases and 4 bases respectively, with 12 bases between them. The CDR3 covers 12 residues. CDR3 sequence reads: CSVTTPGETQYF. The CDR3 nucleotides are TGCAGCGTAACGACCCCGGGAGAGACCCAGTACTTC.

The V gene is TRBV9, the J gene TRBJ2-1, with D maybe TRBD2 (5 bases). V gave up 0 bases and J gave up 5 bases, with 15 bases separating them. Germline CDR1 and CDR2: SGDLS and YYNGEE. The CDR3 runs to 16 residues. In DNA, the CDR3 is TGTGCCAGCAGCGTAGGAGGAAGGAGCGGAAACAATGAGCAGTTCTTC. Encoded protein: CASSVGGRSGNNEQFF.

This clone was picked up one time. The chain recombines TRBV6-5 with TRBJ1-1; TRBD1 matches at 8 bases. The CDR3 extends over 13 amino acids. Looked up from germline, CDR1 is MNHEY and CDR2 is SVGAGI. Trimming removed 2 bases from V and 9 bases from J; junction bases left unmatched: 5. The CDR3 DNA sequence: TGTGCCAGCAGTTACGGACAGGGAACGCAAGCTTTCTTT. This gives the protein CASSYGQGTQAFF.

This rearrangement joins TRBV5-1 to TRBJ2-1; D is unclear. Germline V CDR1 and CDR2: SGHRS, YFSETQ. Deletions cut 3 bases from V and 6 bases from J, with 22 bases between. This CDR3 comprises 17 residues. CDR3 sequence (DNA): TGCGCCAGCAGCTCGGCCCTAAAGGTTAGCCTATTCAATGAGCAGTTCTTC. Protein: CASSSALKVSLFNEQFF.

The V and J genes are TRBV28 and TRBJ1-5; 8 bases are shared with TRBD1. Trimming took 5 bases from V and 3 from J; bases not matched to a gene: 9. The germline gives CDR1 MDHEN, CDR2 SYDVKM. The CDR3 consists of 16 residues. The CDR3 coding sequence is TGTGCCAGCAGTACCAGGACAGGGATGTACAATCAGCCCCAGCATTTT. It codes for CASSTRTGMYNQPQHF.

This clone was recorded only once. The genes are TRBV10-3 and TRBJ1-1; D unresolved. CDR3 length: 13 amino acids. Germline-derived CDR1 and CDR2 are ENHRY and SYGVKD. The V end lost 7 bases, the J end lost 3 bases, and 12 bases lay between the germline ends. The CDR3 nucleotides read TGTGCCATCAAAAATAGCTGGGACACTGAAGCTTTCTTT. Amino acids: CAIKNSWDTEAFF.

This clone was found once. The chain employs TRBV6-5 and TRBJ2-7; TRBD2 matches at 8 bases. Germline V CDR1 and CDR2: MNHEY, SVGAGI. The J segment lost 5 bases and the V segment lost 6 bases, leaving 9 bases of the junction unmatched. The CDR3 extends over 14 amino acids. The CDR3 sequence is CASRRVAGSHEQYF. CDR3 sequence (DNA): TGTGCCAGCAGACGGGTAGCGGGGTCCCACGAGCAGTACTTC.

This chain uses TRBV5-1 with TRBJ2-7; 9 bases map to TRBD2. The V gene's germline CDR1 is SGHRS and CDR2 YFSETQ. V trimming: 2 bases; J trimming: 4 bases; junction bases outside the gene matches: 7. The CDR3 covers 15 residues. The CDR3 sequence: CASSFIAGATYEQYF. For the CDR3, the DNA is TGCGCCAGCAGCTTTATAGCGGGAGCCACTTACGAGCAGTACTTC.

The count of this clone is one. An end of the junction differs from the germline gene, which may be a read error. The chain uses TRBV7-6 and TRBJ1-2; 9 bases align to TRBD1. CDR1 and CDR2 from the germline V gene are SGHVS and FNYEAQ. This CDR3 contains 14 residues. Here the CDR3 DNA reads TGTGCCAGCAGTTTAGGGACAGGGCCCTTTGGCTACACCTTC. This codes for CASSLGTGPFGYTF. The full variable domain, completed using reference TRBV7-6 and TRBJ1-2, is GAGVSQSPRYKVTKRGQDVALRCDPISGHVSLYWYRQALGQGPEFLTYFNYEAQQDKSGLPNDRFSAERPEGSISTLTIQRTEQRDSAMYRCASSLGTGPFGYTFGSGTRLTVV.

The chain combines TRBV9 with TRBJ2-1; TRBD2 aligns across 14 bases. Unmatched junction bases numbered 11, after V lost 2 bases and J lost 7 bases. The CDR3 totals 18 residues. Germline CDR1 is SGDLS and CDR2 is YYNGEE. CDR3 amino acids: CASSVGTSGRGDRNEQFF. The CDR3 DNA reads as TGTGCCAGCAGCGTGGGGACTAGCGGGAGAGGGGACCGGAATGAGCAGTTCTTC.

The chain combines TRBV19 with TRBJ2-1; D gene unclear. Germline V gene data show CDR1 as LNHDA and CDR2 as SQIVND (reference sequence). V shed 1 base and J shed 10 bases, with 8 bases lying between them. There are 12 residues in the CDR3. CDR3 sequence: CASSIGRVEQFF. In nucleotides, the CDR3 is TGTGCCAGTAGTATAGGCCGCGTGGAGCAGTTCTTC.

Worth noting for this clone: A read error may produce the germline difference seen at one junction end. This chain connects TRBV5-1 to TRBJ2-5; D unclear. From germline, CDR1 is SGHRS and CDR2 YFSETQ. The CDR3 is 15 amino acids. The CDR3 protein is CASTLGVPLQETQYF. The CDR3, as DNA: TGCGCCAGCACCTTGGGCGTCCCCCTACAAGAGACCCAGTACTTC.

The J gene is TRBJ1-3, the V gene TRBV6-5; no firm D call. Deletions cut 3 bases from V and 2 bases from J, with 8 bases between. Germline lookup yields CDR1 MNHEY and CDR2 SVGAGI. CDR3 size: 14 residues. CDR3 DNA: TGTGCCAGCAGTTATGGAGTTACTGGAAACACCATATATTTT. Translation gives CASSYGVTGNTIYF.

The rearrangement uses TRBV18 and TRBJ1-4; D remains unclear. Germline lookup yields CDR1 KGHSH and CDR2 LQKENI. Trimming shortened V by 6 bases and J by 6 bases, and 8 bases separated the two germline ends. This CDR3 region has 12 residues. The CDR3 region has the DNA TGTGCCAGCTCCGGCGCTGATGAAAAACTGTTTTTT. This sequence encodes CASSGADEKLFF.

The rearrangement joins TRBV10-2 to TRBJ2-2, with D possibly being TRBD1 (5 bases). V dropped 3 bases and J dropped 4 bases, with 9 bases sitting between them. The V gene's germline CDR1 is WSHSY and CDR2 SAAADI. The CDR3 has 14 amino acids. The CDR3, as DNA: TGCGCCAGCAGTGATCAGGGATCCACCGGGGAGCTGTTTTTT. Translation: CASSDQGSTGELFF.

The V gene is TRBV9, the J gene TRBJ2-3; a possible D gene is TRBD1 (6 bases). Trimming took off 3 bases at V and 0 bases at J, with 20 bases between the two ends. Germline lookup yields CDR1 SGDLS and CDR2 YYNGEE. The CDR3 covers 18 residues. The CDR3 spells CASSATTGIGASTDTQYF. The CDR3 bases are TGTGCCAGCAGCGCGACCACAGGGATAGGGGCTAGCACAGATACGCAGTATTTT.

This clone is a singleton in its sample. The chain employs TRBV11-2 and TRBJ2-7; D is undetermined. The CDR3 loop spans 13 amino acids. The V end was cut by 1 base, the J end by 4 bases, with 8 bases between. CDR1 and CDR2 (germline): SGHAT, FQNNGV. This CDR3 is CASSLVRRYEQYF. In DNA, the CDR3 is TGTGCCAGCAGCTTAGTTCGAAGATACGAGCAGTACTTC. Drawing the rest from reference TRBV11-2 and TRBJ2-7, the complete variable domain is EAGVAQSPRYKIIEKRQSVAFWCNPISGHATLYWYQQILGQGPKLLIQFQNNGVVDDSQLPKDRFSAERLKGVDSTLKIQPAKLEDSAVYLCASSLVRRYEQYFGPGTRLTVT.

To note about this clone: Other DNA sequences in this specimen translate into the identical CDR3. The V call is TRBV20-1, the J call TRBJ2-1; the D gene is possibly TRBD2 (6 bases). This CDR3 region has 11 residues. The germline CDR1 and CDR2 sequences are DFQATT and SNEGSKA (reference sequence). V was shortened by 6 bases and J by 7 bases, with 10 bases between the two germline ends. The CDR3 region is CSARGRNEQFF. The CDR3 DNA reads TGCAGTGCCCGGGGGAGAAATGAGCAGTTCTTC.

The gene calls are TRBV10-3 and TRBJ2-5; D perhaps matches TRBD2 (6 bases). The germline V and J ends were trimmed by 7 bases and 3 bases, with 15 bases remaining between them. CDR1 ENHRY and CDR2 SYGVKD come from the germline V gene. The CDR3 covers 14 residues. CDR3 bases: TGTGCCATCAAAGAGAGGGAGGACGAAGAGACCCAGTACTTC. Protein sequence: CAIKEREDEETQYF.

The V call is TRBV9, the J call TRBJ2-7; TRBD1 matches at 7 bases. The CDR3 loop spans 14 amino acids. Germline V gene data show CDR1 as SGDLS and CDR2 as YYNGEE. Germline trimming cut 7 bases from V and 3 bases from J; bases unmatched to any gene: 10. CDR3 bases: TGTGCCAGCGAGAGGGGGCACACTATCTACGAGCAGTACTTC. Translating gives CASERGHTIYEQYF.

Turning to this clone: The same CDR3 also results from other DNA sequences found in this sample. V and J are TRBV5-6 and TRBJ2-5, with unresolved D. Trimming cost V 0 bases and J 2 bases, with 5 bases left between them. CDR1 is SGHDT and CDR2 is YYEEEE in the germline V gene. This CDR3 has 13 residues. For the CDR3, the DNA is TGTGCCAGCAGCTTGGGCAGACAAGAGACCCAGTACTTC. This translates into CASSLGRQETQYF.

The chain has TRBV11-3 and TRBJ2-7; 11 bases align to TRBD2. V shed 8 bases, J shed 3 bases, and the junction held 6 bases outside the gene matches. Germline CDR1 reads SGHNT; CDR2 reads YENEEA. The CDR3 consists of 14 residues. CDR3 protein: CASSRGTSGYEQYF. The CDR3 bases are TGTGCCAGCTCTCGAGGGACTAGCGGCTACGAGCAGTACTTC.